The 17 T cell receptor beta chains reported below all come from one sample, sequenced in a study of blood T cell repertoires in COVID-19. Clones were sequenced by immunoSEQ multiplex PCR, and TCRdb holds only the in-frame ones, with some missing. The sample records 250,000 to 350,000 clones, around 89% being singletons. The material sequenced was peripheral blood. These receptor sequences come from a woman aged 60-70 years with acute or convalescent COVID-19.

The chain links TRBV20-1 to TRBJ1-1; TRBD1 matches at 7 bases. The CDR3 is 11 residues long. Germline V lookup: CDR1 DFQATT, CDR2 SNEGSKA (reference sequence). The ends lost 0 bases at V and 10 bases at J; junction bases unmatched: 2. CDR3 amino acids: CSAREGGRAFF. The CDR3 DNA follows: TGCAGTGCTAGAGAAGGGGGCCGAGCTTTCTTT.

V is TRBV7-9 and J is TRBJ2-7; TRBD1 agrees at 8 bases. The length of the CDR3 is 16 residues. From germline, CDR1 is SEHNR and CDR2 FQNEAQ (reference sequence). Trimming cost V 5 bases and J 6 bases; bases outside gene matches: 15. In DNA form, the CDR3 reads TGTGCCAGCAGCCGGACAGGGCTTCGGACGTCCGCCGAGCAGTACTTC. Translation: CASSRTGLRTSAEQYF.

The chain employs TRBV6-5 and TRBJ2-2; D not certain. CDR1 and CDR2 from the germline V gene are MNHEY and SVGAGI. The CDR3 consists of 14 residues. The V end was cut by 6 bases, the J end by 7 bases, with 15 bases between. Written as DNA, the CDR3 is TGTGCCAGCAGCGCAAAAACACAGCTCGGGGAGCTGTTTTTT. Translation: CASSAKTQLGELFF.

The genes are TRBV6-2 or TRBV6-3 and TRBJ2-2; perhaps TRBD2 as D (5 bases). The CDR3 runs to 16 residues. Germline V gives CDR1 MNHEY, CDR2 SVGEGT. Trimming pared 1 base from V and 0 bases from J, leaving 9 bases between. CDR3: CASSYYRGANTGELFF. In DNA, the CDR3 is TGTGCCAGCAGTTACTACCGGGGAGCGAACACCGGGGAGCTGTTTTTT.

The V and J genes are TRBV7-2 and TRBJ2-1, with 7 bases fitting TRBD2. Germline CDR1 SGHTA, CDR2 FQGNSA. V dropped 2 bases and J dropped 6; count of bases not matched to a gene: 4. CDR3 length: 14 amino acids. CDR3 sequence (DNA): TGTGCCAGCAGCTTAACGCTAGCGGCCAATGAGCAGTTCTTC. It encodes CASSLTLAANEQFF.

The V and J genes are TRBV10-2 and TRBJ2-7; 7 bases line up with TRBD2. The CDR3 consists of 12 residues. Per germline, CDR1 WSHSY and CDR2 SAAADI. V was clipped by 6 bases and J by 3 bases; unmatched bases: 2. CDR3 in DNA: TGCGCCAGCAGCGAGCGGGACTACGAGCAGTACTTC. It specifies CASSERDYEQYF.

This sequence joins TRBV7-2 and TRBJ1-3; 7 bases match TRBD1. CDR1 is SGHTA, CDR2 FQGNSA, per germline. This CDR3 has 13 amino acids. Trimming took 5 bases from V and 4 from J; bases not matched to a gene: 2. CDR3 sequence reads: CASSRTGGNTIYF. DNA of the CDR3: TGTGCCAGCAGCCGGACAGGCGGAAACACCATATATTTT. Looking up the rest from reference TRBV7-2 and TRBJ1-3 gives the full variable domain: GAGVSQSPSNKVTEKGKDVELRCDPISGHTALYWYRQSLGQGLEFLIYFQGNSAPDKSGLPSDRFSAERTGGSVSTLTIQRTQQEDSAVYLCASSRTGGNTIYFGEGSWLTVV.

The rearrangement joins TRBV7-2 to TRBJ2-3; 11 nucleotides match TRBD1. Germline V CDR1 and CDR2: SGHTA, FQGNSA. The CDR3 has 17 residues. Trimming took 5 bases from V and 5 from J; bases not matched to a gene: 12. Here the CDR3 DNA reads TGTGCCAGCAGCCATCCTCTAACCGGGACAGGGGGAGATACGCAGTATTTT. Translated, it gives CASSHPLTGTGGDTQYF.

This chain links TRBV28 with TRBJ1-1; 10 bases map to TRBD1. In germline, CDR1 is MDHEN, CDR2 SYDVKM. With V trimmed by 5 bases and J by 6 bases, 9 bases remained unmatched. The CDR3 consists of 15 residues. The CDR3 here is CASSTTGGGSAEAFF. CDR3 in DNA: TGTGCCAGCAGTACGACAGGGGGCGGGAGCGCTGAAGCTTTCTTT.

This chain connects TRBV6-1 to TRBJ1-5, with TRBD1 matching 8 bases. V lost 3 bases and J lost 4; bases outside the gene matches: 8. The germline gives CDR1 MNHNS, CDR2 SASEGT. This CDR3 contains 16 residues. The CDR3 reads CASSERGTGSNQPQHF. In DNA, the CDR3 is TGTGCCAGCAGTGAGAGGGGGACAGGTTCGAATCAGCCCCAGCATTTT.

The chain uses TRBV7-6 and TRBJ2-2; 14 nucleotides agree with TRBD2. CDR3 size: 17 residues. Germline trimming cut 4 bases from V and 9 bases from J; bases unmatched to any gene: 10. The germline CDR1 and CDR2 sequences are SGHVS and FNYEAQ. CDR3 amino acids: CASSSPRLAGGERELFF. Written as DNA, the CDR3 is TGTGCCAGCAGCTCTCCTCGACTAGCGGGAGGGGAGCGGGAGCTGTTTTTT.

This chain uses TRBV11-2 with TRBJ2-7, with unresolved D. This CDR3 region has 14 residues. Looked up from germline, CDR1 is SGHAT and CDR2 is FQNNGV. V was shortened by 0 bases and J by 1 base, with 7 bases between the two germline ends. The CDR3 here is CASSLDRSSYEQYF. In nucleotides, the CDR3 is TGTGCCAGCAGCTTAGACAGGTCTTCCTACGAGCAGTACTTC.

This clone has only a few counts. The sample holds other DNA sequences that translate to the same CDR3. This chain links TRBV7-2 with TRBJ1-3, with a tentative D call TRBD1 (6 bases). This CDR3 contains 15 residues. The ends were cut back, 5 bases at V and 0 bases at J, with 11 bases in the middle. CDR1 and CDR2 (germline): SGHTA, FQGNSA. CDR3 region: CASSPPGVSGNTIYF. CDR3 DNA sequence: TGTGCCAGCAGCCCCCCAGGGGTCTCTGGAAACACCATATATTTT.

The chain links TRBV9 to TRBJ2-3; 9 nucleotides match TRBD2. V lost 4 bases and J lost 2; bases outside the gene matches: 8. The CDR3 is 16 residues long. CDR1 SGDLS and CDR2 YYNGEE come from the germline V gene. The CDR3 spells CASSPEGGGDTDTQYF. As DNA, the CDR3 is TGTGCCAGCAGCCCCGAGGGCGGGGGGGACACAGATACGCAGTATTTT.

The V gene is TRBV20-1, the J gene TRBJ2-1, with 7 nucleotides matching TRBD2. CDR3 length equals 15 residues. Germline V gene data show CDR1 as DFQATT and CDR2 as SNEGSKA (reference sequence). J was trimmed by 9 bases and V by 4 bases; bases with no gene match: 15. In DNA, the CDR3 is TGCAGTGCTAATGAGAGGACTAGTCTGAGGGGTGAGCAGTTCTTC. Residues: CSANERTSLRGEQFF.

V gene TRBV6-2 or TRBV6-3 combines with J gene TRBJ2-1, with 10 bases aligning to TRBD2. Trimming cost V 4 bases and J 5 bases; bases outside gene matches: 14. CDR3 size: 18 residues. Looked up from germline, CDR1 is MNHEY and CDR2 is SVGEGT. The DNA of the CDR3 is TGTGCCAGCAGTTCCTCTATTGGGCTAGCGGGGGCCAACAATGAGCAGTTCTTC. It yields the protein CASSSSIGLAGANNEQFF.

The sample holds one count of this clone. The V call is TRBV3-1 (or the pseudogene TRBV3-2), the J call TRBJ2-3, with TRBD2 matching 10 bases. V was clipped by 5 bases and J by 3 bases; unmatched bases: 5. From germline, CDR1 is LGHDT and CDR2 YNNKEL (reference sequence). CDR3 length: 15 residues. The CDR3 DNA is TGTGCCAGCAGCTCCTTAGCGGGGGGAACAGATACGCAGTATTTT. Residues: CASSSLAGGTDTQYF.